This T cell receptor (beta chain) was retrieved from a study of blood T cell repertoires in COVID-19 (dated by TCRdb to 2018 to 2020). With regard to the full study: Samples from collaborators originated in the United States, Italy and Spain and spanned both the acute and convalescent phases of COVID-19. The prospective study material was composed of cDNA or gDNA derived from T cells, B-cell-depleted T cells, or PBMCs. The dataset comprised deeply sampled blood TCRbeta repertoires from subjects exposed to, actively infected with, or recovered from COVID-19. The repertoires were made available in a free public database intended to serve as a resource for research on the immune response to SARS-CoV-2. Samples were obtained from the ongoing ImmuneRACE study (first 160 participants) and from roughly 1,300 subjects provided by 6 global collaborators. A de-identified subject ID, COVID-19 status, age in years and sex were almost always included in the sample metadata. HLA class I and class II types, where available, came from metadata supplied by the sample provider rather than from assay-based typing.

About this clone itself: The target of this receptor is not known. It has no much larger one-base neighbor in the sample; base qualities were not kept.

Collaborating institutions collected whole blood in K2EDTA tubes following their own protocols. For TCRbeta analysis, collaborators shipped samples in one of three forms: frozen whole blood, isolated PBMCs, or DNA extracted from either of those sample types. TCRbeta CDR3 regions were amplified from genomic DNA by means of the immunoSEQ Assay, a bias-controlled multiplex PCR. As for how the authors treated the data: The number of nucleated cells in each sample was estimated by amplification of reference gene primers within the assay. To quantify the absolute abundance of each unique TCRbeta CDR3 rearrangement, sequence reads were collapsed and filtered. For each sample, productive Simpson clonality was calculated by taking the square root of Simpson's diversity index across productive rearrangements. TCRdb provides this immuneACCESS table in a form limited to in-frame rearrangements. Some clones are lacking; in checked studies, under half of them reflect an unresolved V gene, and why the rest are absent is not known. D and trimming come from the DNA, and the V and J calls and clone size come from that table. Present in this sample are roughly 200,000 clones, roughly 90% of which were seen just once. Under 2% of the sample goes to the ten largest clones.

Summary of the overall study and its limitations: The quantity of clinical and demographic metadata differed by source and by participant and was supplied without curation.

V is trimmed back by 1 base and J by 8 bases, and the junction contains 10 bases that no gene match accounts for. The CDR3 runs 15 amino acids, cysteine and phenylalanine included. Only the CDR3 DNA is retained, 45 bases long and in frame from the first base. CDR1 and CDR2 are read off the germline V gene (reference sequence) as LNHNV and YYDKDF. The chain is made from TRBV15 and TRBJ1-2; the junction holds 7 bases that match TRBD1. This TCR derives from a man between 18 and 29 years old with active or convalescent COVID-19. Sequencing was done on a sample of peripheral blood. The CDR3 has the sequence CATSRATGTSGGYTF. The DNA sequence reads TGTGCCACCAGCAGAGCGACAGGGACCTCTGGCGGCTACACCTTC.